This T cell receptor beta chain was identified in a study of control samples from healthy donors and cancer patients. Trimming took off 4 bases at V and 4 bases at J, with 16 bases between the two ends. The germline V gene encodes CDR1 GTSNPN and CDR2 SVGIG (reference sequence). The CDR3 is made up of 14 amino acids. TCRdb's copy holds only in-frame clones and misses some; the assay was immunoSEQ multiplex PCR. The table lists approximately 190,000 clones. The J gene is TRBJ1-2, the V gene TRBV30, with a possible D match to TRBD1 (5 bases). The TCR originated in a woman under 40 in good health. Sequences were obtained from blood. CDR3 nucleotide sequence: TGTGCCTGGAAACCCGGGGGAGTGAGCTATGGCTACACCTTC. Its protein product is CAWKPGGVSYGYTF.